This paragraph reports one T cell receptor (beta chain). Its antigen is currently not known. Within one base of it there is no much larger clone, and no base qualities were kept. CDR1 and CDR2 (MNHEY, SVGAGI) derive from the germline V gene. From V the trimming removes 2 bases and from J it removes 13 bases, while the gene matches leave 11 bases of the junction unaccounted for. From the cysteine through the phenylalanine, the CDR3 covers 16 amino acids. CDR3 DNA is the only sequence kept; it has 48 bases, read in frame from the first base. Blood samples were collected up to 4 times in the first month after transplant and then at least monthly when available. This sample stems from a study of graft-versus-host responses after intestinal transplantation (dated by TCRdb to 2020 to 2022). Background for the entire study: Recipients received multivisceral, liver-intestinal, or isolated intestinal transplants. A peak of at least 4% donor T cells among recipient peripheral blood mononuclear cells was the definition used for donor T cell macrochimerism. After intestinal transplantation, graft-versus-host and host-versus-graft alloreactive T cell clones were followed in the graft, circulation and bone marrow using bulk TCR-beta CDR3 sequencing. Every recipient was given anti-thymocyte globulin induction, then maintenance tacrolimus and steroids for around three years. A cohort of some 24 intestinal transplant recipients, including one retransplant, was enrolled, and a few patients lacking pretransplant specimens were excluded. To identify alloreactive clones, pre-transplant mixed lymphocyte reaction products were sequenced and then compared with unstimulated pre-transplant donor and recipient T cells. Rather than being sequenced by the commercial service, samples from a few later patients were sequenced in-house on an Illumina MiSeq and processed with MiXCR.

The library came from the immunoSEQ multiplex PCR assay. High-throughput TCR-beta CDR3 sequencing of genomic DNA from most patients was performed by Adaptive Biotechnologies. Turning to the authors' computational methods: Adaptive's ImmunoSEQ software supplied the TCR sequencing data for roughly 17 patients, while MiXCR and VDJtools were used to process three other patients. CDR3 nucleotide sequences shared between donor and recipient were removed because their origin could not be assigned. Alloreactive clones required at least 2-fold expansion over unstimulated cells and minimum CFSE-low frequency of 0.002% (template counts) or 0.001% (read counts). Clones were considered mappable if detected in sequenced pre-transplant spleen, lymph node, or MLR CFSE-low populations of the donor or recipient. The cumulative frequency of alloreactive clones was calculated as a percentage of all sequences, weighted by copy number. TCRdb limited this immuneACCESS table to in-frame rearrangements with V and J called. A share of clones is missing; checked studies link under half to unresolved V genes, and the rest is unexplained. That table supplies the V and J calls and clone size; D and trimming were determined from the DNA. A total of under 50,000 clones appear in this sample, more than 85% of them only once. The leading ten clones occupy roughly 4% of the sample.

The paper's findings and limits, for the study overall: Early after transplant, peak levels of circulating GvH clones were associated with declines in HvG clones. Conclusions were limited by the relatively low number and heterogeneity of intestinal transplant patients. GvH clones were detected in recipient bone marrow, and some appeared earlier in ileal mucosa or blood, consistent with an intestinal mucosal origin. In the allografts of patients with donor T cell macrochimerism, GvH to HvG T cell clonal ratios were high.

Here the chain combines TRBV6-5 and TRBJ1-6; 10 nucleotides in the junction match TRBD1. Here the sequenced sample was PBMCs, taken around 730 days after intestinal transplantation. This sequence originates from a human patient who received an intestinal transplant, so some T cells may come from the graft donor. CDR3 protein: CASSYLGTGAGSPLHF. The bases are TGTGCCAGCAGTTACCTGGGGACAGGGGCTGGGAGTCCCCTCCACTTT.